A selection of T cell receptor beta chains follows, all from one sample in a study of blood T cell repertoires in COVID-19. Data came from immunoSEQ multiplex PCR; TCRdb stores just in-frame clones and leaves some out. The table records under 150,000 clones, about 80% of them present only once. Sequencing input: PBMCs or T cells enriched from blood (not recorded which). These TCRs come from a woman aged 45-65 years who had recovered from COVID-19. CDR3s include the opening cysteine and the closing phenylalanine or tryptophan. The D gene is left open where the match is weak. Clone size is not always given. Where it is, it says once, few, many or a class for expanded clones.

TRBV5-1,few,TRBJ2-3,NA,TGCGCCAGCAGCCCGGACCGGAGGTATAGCACAGATACGCAGTATTTT,CASSPDRRYSTDTQYF
TRBV19,NA,TRBJ1-1,TRBD1,TGTGCCAGTAAAGAACAGGGGGCCGCTGAAGCTTTCTTT,CASKEQGAAEAFF
TRBV6-1,many,TRBJ2-3,NA,TGTGCCAGCAGTGACGGGTTGGATACGCAGTATTTT,CASSDGLDTQYF
TRBV9,once,TRBJ2-6,NA,TGTGCCAGCAGCGTATTAGCTGGGTCTGGGGCCAACGTCCTGACTTTC,CASSVLAGSGANVLTF
TRBV3-1/TRBV3-2,NA,TRBJ2-3,NA,TGTGCCAGCAGCCCTTCACTAGCCCAAGCAGATACGCAGTATTTT,CASSPSLAQADTQYF
TRBV7-6,NA,TRBJ2-2,TRBD1,TGTGCCAGCAGCTCAGAGGCCAGGGGGCTAAACGGGGAGCTGTTTTTT,CASSSEARGLNGELFF
TRBV5-6,many,TRBJ2-2,NA,TGTGCCAGCAGCTTTCCAGGGAGGCGAAACACCGGGGAGCTGTTTTTT,CASSFPGRRNTGELFF
TRBV12-5,NA,TRBJ1-1,NA,TGTGCTAGTGGTTTGGCGTTCGGCACTGAAGCTTTCTTT,CASGLAFGTEAFF
TRBV27,NA,TRBJ1-5,TRBD1,TGTGCCAGCAGTTTTGACAGGGTGAATCAGCCCCAGCATTTT,CASSFDRVNQPQHF
TRBV11-3,NA,TRBJ2-2,NA,TGTGCCAGCCTGCGCGTTACCGGGGAGCTGTTTTTT,CASLRVTGELFF
TRBV18,NA,TRBJ2-5,TRBD2,TGTGCCAGCTCACTAGCGGGGGGTCCCCAAGAGACCCAGTACTTC,CASSLAGGPQETQYF
TRBV13,NA,TRBJ1-1,NA,TGTGCCAGCAGCACCCGGGGGGGGGAGGGCACTGAAGCTTTCTTT,CASSTRGGEGTEAFF
TRBV6-5,NA,TRBJ2-7,TRBD2,TGTGCCAGCACCTCCGGGACTACCTACGAGCAGTACTTC,CASTSGTTYEQYF
TRBV9,NA,TRBJ2-1,TRBD1,TGTGCCAGCAGCGTTACAGGGGTGTCCTACAATGAGCAGTTCTTC,CASSVTGVSYNEQFF
TRBV9,NA,TRBJ1-3,NA,TGTGCCAGCAGCCCCCCCGGGGGATCTGGAAACACCATATATTTT,CASSPPGGSGNTIYF
TRBV5-4,once,TRBJ2-1,NA,TGTGCCAGCAGCTTGGGTGGCGGAGAATACAATGAGCAGTTCTTC,CASSLGGGEYNEQFF
TRBV3-1/TRBV3-2,NA,TRBJ2-7,NA,TGTGCCAGCAGCCAAGATCGACAGGTCGTCGGGAACGAGCAGTACTTC,CASSQDRQVVGNEQYF
TRBV6-4,NA,TRBJ1-5,TRBD1,TGTGCCAGCAGTGACCCTGGGACAGGGAACAATCAGCCCCAGCATTTT,CASSDPGTGNNQPQHF
TRBV30,NA,TRBJ1-2,TRBD1,TGTGCCCGGAGTGTATTGACAGGGGCCGGCTACACCTTC,CARSVLTGAGYTF
TRBV2,NA,TRBJ2-7,TRBD2,TGTGCCAGCAGTAGGGCTAGCGGGGGATCGCAGTACTTC,CASSRASGGSQYF
TRBV14,NA,TRBJ1-2,NA,TGTGCCAGCAGCCAAGACAGGGCCTATGGCTACACCTTC,CASSQDRAYGYTF
TRBV5-1,NA,TRBJ2-2,TRBD1,TGCGCCAGCAGCTCGGACAGGGGCAACACCGGGGAGCTGTTTTTT,CASSSDRGNTGELFF
TRBV30,NA,TRBJ1-1,TRBD1,TGTGCCTGGAGCGTCCCGGGACAGGGCTCTGCTTTCTTT,CAWSVPGQGSAFF
TRBV11-2,NA,TRBJ2-1,TRBD2,TGTGCCAGCAGCTTAGCAAGCGGGAGGGCCTCCTACAATGAGCAGTTCTTC,CASSLASGRASYNEQFF
TRBV24-1,NA,TRBJ2-2,TRBD1,TGTGCCACCAGTGATTCCGGGACAGGGGACACCGGGGAGCTGTTTTTT,CATSDSGTGDTGELFF
TRBV10-3,NA,TRBJ2-1,TRBD2,TGTGCCATCAGTGAGCCCGGGACTAGCGAGTTGGCCTCCTACAATGAGCAGTTCTTC,CAISEPGTSELASYNEQFF
TRBV19,NA,TRBJ1-1,NA,TGTGCCTCTAAACAGGGCACTGAAGCTTTCTTT,CASKQGTEAFF
TRBV7-2,NA,TRBJ2-7,TRBD2,TGTGCCAGCAGCTTAGTTCCGACTAGCGAAAACGAGCAGTACTTC,CASSLVPTSENEQYF
TRBV30,NA,TRBJ1-1,NA,TGTGCCTGGAGTGAAGGTGATCAACGGGCTGAAGCTTTCTTT,CAWSEGDQRAEAFF
TRBV5-1,NA,TRBJ2-1,TRBD2,TGCGCCAGCAGCGACCGAGCGGGGGGCAATGAGCAGTTCTTC,CASSDRAGGNEQFF
TRBV28,NA,TRBJ1-1,TRBD1,TGTGCCAGCCGATCGGCAGGGGGCGCTTTCACTGAAGCTTTCTTT,CASRSAGGAFTEAFF
TRBV5-1,NA,TRBJ1-6,NA,TGCGCCAGCAGCCCGGAGGGACCGAACTCCTATAATTCACCCCTCCACTTT,CASSPEGPNSYNSPLHF